Shown below are 26 T cell receptor beta chains from a single sample sequenced in a study of T cell repertoires in cytomegalovirus infection. TCRdb independently ran MiXCR on the reads; one entry per CDR3 protein. The table includes approximately 600,000 distinct CDR3 sequences, almost 40% detected once. These receptors' targets are unknown. The material was cultured PBMCs, obtained from culture after CMV antigen stimulation. Receptors were obtained from a human donor in good health (CMV status not recorded). Some clones in this sample may be carry-over from other donors' samples.

This clonotype was found many times. V and J are TRBV7-2 and TRBJ1-1; 8 nucleotides align to TRBD1. The CDR3 loop spans 17 amino acids. J gave up 5 bases and V 3 bases, and 14 bases lay outside the gene matches. The germline gives CDR1 SGHTA, CDR2 FQGNSA. For the CDR3, the DNA is TGTGCCAGCAGCTTCCCGAAGGACGGACAGGGTCGGACTGAAGCTTTCTTT. This gives the protein CASSFPKDGQGRTEAFF.

The chain employs TRBV2 and TRBJ2-3; D is perhaps TRBD2 (5 bases). V shed 1 base and J shed 3 bases, with 11 bases lying between them. Germline V gene lookup returns CDR1 SNHLY and CDR2 FYNNEI. This CDR3 is built from 15 residues. CDR3 loop: CASSEELPGTDTQYF. DNA for the CDR3: TGTGCCAGCAGTGAAGAACTCCCGGGGACAGATACGCAGTATTTT.

The CDR3 sequence is CSAQDRVDYGYTF. The CDR3 bases are TGCAGTGCTCAGGACAGGGTGGACTATGGCTACACCTTC. V and J are TRBV20-1 and TRBJ1-2; 8 bases map to TRBD1. The CDR3 runs 13 residues. Germline V gene lookup returns CDR1 DFQATT and CDR2 SNEGSKA (reference sequence). V lost 5 bases and J lost 3; bases outside the gene matches: 5.

The chain has TRBV12-3 or TRBV12-4 and TRBJ1-1, with D perhaps TRBD1 (6 bases). V lost 3 bases and J 1 base, leaving 12 bases between the germline ends. The CDR3 sequence is 15 residues long. The CDR3 protein is CASSLQGISNTEAFF. CDR3 in DNA: TGTGCCAGCAGTTTGCAGGGGATTTCGAACACTGAAGCTTTCTTT.

J is TRBJ2-7 and V is TRBV29-1, with D uncertain. The V and J ends lost 4 bases and 3 bases respectively, with 13 bases between them. Germline CDR1 SQVTM, CDR2 ANQGSEA. The CDR3 length is 13 residues. The CDR3 is CSVGTAPGYEQYF. The CDR3 DNA is TGCAGCGTTGGAACAGCCCCGGGCTACGAGCAGTACTTC.

This clonotype has a handful of counts. V gene TRBV7-2 combines with J gene TRBJ2-5; 11 nucleotides line up with TRBD2. The CDR3 runs to 18 residues. The germline gives CDR1 SGHTA, CDR2 FQGNSA. The J segment lost 4 bases and the V segment lost 2 bases, leaving 12 bases of the junction unmatched. CDR3 DNA: TGTGCCAGCAGCTTATGGGGGCTAGCGGGGGGCGGGGGAGAGACCCAGTACTTC. Its protein is CASSLWGLAGGGGETQYF.

The chain joins TRBV28 to TRBJ2-7; 8 bases match TRBD1. Trimming at V came to 6 bases and at J to 0 bases, leaving 10 bases not matched to a gene. The CDR3 sequence is 16 residues long. The germline V gene has CDR1 MDHEN and CDR2 SYDVKM. CDR3 DNA sequence: TGTGCCAGCAGCCCGACAGGGGACTTTAGCTCCTACGAGCAGTACTTC. Protein sequence: CASSPTGDFSSYEQYF.

The chain has TRBV7-6 and TRBJ2-1, with a possible D match to TRBD2 (5 bases). This CDR3 spans 13 amino acids. CDR1 is SGHVS and CDR2 is FNYEAQ in the germline V gene. V lost 1 base and J lost 8, with 9 bases in between. The CDR3 loop reads CASSLGRNDEQFF. The CDR3 nucleotides read TGTGCCAGCAGCTTAGGGAGGAACGATGAGCAGTTCTTC.

The V gene is TRBV6-1, the J gene TRBJ2-7; D is ambiguous. V lost 2 bases, J lost 1 base, and 9 bases lay in between. Germline lookup yields CDR1 MNHNS and CDR2 SASEGT. CDR3 length: 14 residues. CDR3 nucleotide sequence: TGTGCCAGCAGTGAATTCGGGCCGTCCTACGAGCAGTACTTC. This gives the protein CASSEFGPSYEQYF.

The chain combines TRBV20-1 with TRBJ2-3; 11 bases agree with TRBD2. Germline V gives CDR1 DFQATT, CDR2 SNEGSKA (reference sequence). CDR3 length: 17 amino acids. V lost 0 bases, J lost 4 bases, and 9 bases stayed unmatched. The CDR3 reads CSARDNRLAGWADTQYF. CDR3 DNA sequence: TGCAGTGCTAGAGATAATAGACTAGCGGGATGGGCAGATACGCAGTATTTT.

This clonotype was detected ten times or more. This chain uses TRBV7-2 with TRBJ1-5; 8 bases agree with TRBD1. Germline V gene data show CDR1 as SGHTA and CDR2 as FQGNSA. The length of the CDR3 is 15 residues. Germline trimming cut 4 bases from V and 7 bases from J; bases unmatched to any gene: 9. In DNA form, the CDR3 reads TGTGCCAGCAGCTCGTATGGACAGGGTGGCCAGCCCCAGCATTTT. Amino acids: CASSSYGQGGQPQHF.

The chain links TRBV29-1 to TRBJ1-4, with D unclear. From germline, CDR1 is SQVTM and CDR2 ANQGSEA. V lost 3 bases and J lost 5, with 10 bases in between. This CDR3 is built from 13 residues. CDR3 DNA: TGCAGCGTTGAGGAACAGAACAATGAAAAACTGTTTTTT. Translation gives CSVEEQNNEKLFF.

This chain joins TRBV7-6 and TRBJ2-2, with 7 nucleotides matching TRBD2. Germline loops: CDR1 SGHVS, CDR2 FNYEAQ. This CDR3 region has 14 residues. V shed 5 bases and J 13 bases; nucleotides not matched to a gene: 13. CDR3 nucleotides: TGTGCCAGCAGCACCAACCTAGCGGTCGGTTGGCTGTTTTTT. Its protein product is CASSTNLAVGWLFF.

The sample holds a few counts of this clonotype. The V and J genes are TRBV7-9 and TRBJ1-5, with unresolved D. Looked up from germline, CDR1 is SEHNR and CDR2 is FQNEAQ (reference sequence). This CDR3 is built from 14 residues. Trimming pared 2 bases from V and 6 bases from J, leaving 11 bases between. CDR3 loop: CASSLTGIRQPQHF. DNA for the CDR3: TGTGCCAGCAGCTTAACGGGGATCCGTCAGCCCCAGCATTTT. The full variable domain, in which reference TRBV7-9 and TRBJ1-5 provide the parts outside the CDR3, is DTGVSQNPRHKITKRGQNVTFRCDPISEHNRLYWYRQTLGQGPEFLTYFQNEAQLEKSRLLSDRFSAERPKGSFSTLEIQRTEQGDSAMYLCASSLTGIRQPQHFGDGTRLSIL.

The rearrangement joins TRBV7-4 to TRBJ2-1, with 7 bases identical to TRBD1. The germline gives CDR1 SGHVT, CDR2 SQSDAQ. Trimming at V came to 2 bases and at J to 8 bases, leaving 6 bases not matched to a gene. The length of the CDR3 is 14 residues. CDR3: CASSLWDRSHEQFF. The CDR3 DNA sequence: TGTGCCAGCAGCTTATGGGACAGATCACATGAGCAGTTCTTC. The entire variable domain, with the rest obtained from reference TRBV7-4 and TRBJ2-1, is as follows: GAGVSQSPRYKVAKRGRDVALRCDSISGHVTLYWYRQTLGQGSEVLTYSQSDAQRDKSGRPSGRFSAERPERSVSTLKIQRTEQGDSAVYLCASSLWDRSHEQFFGPGTRLTVL.

The chain uses TRBV2 and TRBJ1-4; 9 positions agree with TRBD1. V lost 7 bases and J lost 5; bases outside the gene matches: 17. The germline V gene has CDR1 SNHLY and CDR2 FYNNEI. The CDR3 totals 18 residues. CDR3 loop: CASTRRGLPGQGNEKLFF. In DNA, the CDR3 is TGTGCCAGCACGCGACGCGGGCTCCCAGGACAGGGGAATGAAAAACTGTTTTTT.

This clonotype occurred many times. This chain uses TRBV7-2 with TRBJ2-7; weak D call: TRBD2 (5 bases). This CDR3 is built from 16 residues. Germline V gene sequence: CDR1 SGHTA, CDR2 FQGNSA. Deletions cut 5 bases from V and 2 bases from J, with 19 bases between. CDR3 DNA sequence: TGTGCCAGCAGCCCGCCCGGGGTTCGGGGAACCTACGAGCAGTACTTC. Its protein is CASSPPGVRGTYEQYF.

This clonotype was counted between two and nine times. This chain connects TRBV12-5 to TRBJ2-5; D is possibly TRBD1 (6 bases). Germline V gene lookup returns CDR1 LGHNT and CDR2 FRNRAP. V lost 3 bases to trimming and J lost 4 bases, with 9 bases between them. This CDR3 comprises 13 residues. The CDR3 reads CASGFQGIETQYF. CDR3 DNA: TGTGCTAGTGGTTTTCAGGGGATAGAGACCCAGTACTTC.

J is TRBJ2-3 and V is TRBV28; 15 bases fit TRBD2. Germline assignment: CDR1 MDHEN and CDR2 SYDVKM. J lost 6 bases, V lost 4 bases, and 5 bases had no gene match. CDR3 length: 16 residues. CDR3 residues: CASSSWTSGGADTQYF. The CDR3 region has the DNA TGTGCCAGCAGTTCCTGGACTAGCGGGGGGGCCGATACGCAGTATTTT.

The chain couples TRBV25-1 to TRBJ2-3; no clear D gene. Germline assignment: CDR1 MGHDK and CDR2 SYGVNS. The CDR3 spans 16 residues. Trimming took 5 bases from V and 3 from J, leaving 18 bases between them. The CDR3 here is CASSTLTSLRTDTQYF. In DNA, the CDR3 is TGTGCCAGCAGTACACTGACTTCATTGAGGACAGATACGCAGTATTTT.

This rearrangement joins TRBV27 to TRBJ2-7; 9 bases are shared with TRBD2. CDR1 and CDR2 from the germline V gene are MNHEY and SMNVEV (reference sequence). V lost 5 bases to trimming and J lost 2 bases; unmatched junction nucleotides: 10. The CDR3 totals 16 residues. CDR3 protein: CASSPSTSGLTYEQYF. The CDR3, as DNA: TGTGCCAGCAGTCCCTCGACTAGCGGACTTACCTACGAGCAGTACTTC.

The gene calls are TRBV7-2 and TRBJ2-4, with D tentatively TRBD2 (6 bases). Looked up from germline, CDR1 is SGHTA and CDR2 is FQGNSA. There are 12 residues in the CDR3. V shed 6 bases and J shed 8 bases, with 11 bases lying between them. The CDR3 sequence is CASRRGGDIQYF. In DNA form, the CDR3 reads TGTGCCAGCAGGCGGGGTGGAGACATTCAGTACTTC.

The rearrangement uses TRBV12-3 or TRBV12-4 and TRBJ2-5; D not certain. The V gene lost 3 bases and the J gene lost 4 bases, with 15 bases spanning the gap. The CDR3 spans 15 residues. CDR3 bases: TGTGCCAGCAGTTTCTCCCGGTTGTTAGGAGAGACCCAGTACTTC. Encoded protein: CASSFSRLLGETQYF.

The chain uses TRBV7-9 and TRBJ2-5; TRBD2 agrees at 14 bases. CDR1 is SEHNR and CDR2 is FQNEAQ in the germline V gene (reference sequence). The CDR3 has 16 residues. Trimming at V came to 5 bases and at J to 5 bases, leaving 7 bases not matched to a gene. The CDR3 DNA reads TGTGCCAGCAGCCTGACTAGCGGGAGGGCCGGTGAGACCCAGTACTTC. Translating gives CASSLTSGRAGETQYF.

The J gene is TRBJ1-1, the V gene TRBV27, with a weak D call TRBD1 (5 bases). The CDR3 loop spans 11 amino acids. Germline V gene data show CDR1 as MNHEY and CDR2 as SMNVEV (reference sequence). Trimming removed 6 bases at V and 10 bases at J, with 12 bases between. The CDR3 loop reads CASRGDWGAFF. The CDR3 DNA reads as TGTGCCAGCAGAGGGGATTGGGGAGCTTTCTTT.

The chain joins TRBV6-5 to TRBJ1-5; tentatively, D is TRBD1 (6 bases). V was trimmed by 6 bases and J by 0 bases, leaving 12 bases between them. Germline values: CDR1 MNHEY, CDR2 SVGAGI. The CDR3 totals 15 residues. CDR3 in amino acids: CASRRTEYSNQPQHF. The DNA of the CDR3 is TGTGCCAGCAGACGGACAGAGTATAGCAATCAGCCCCAGCATTTT.